This T cell receptor beta chain was profiled in a study of blood T cell repertoires in COVID-19. Study summary: Italy, Spain and the United States were the sources of the convalescent and acute COVID-19 samples. Sources were T cells, B-cell-depleted T cells, or PBMCs; the material itself was cDNA or gDNA.

The CDR3 extends over 14 amino acids. V gave up 4 bases and J gave up 2 bases; unmatched junction bases: 5. The V gene's germline CDR1 is MDHEN and CDR2 SYDVKM. In the study's own analysis: Reference gene primer amplification yielded estimated nucleated cell counts. Profiling relied on immunoSEQ multiplex PCR, and the TCRdb table lists in-frame clones only, not all of them. That table furnishes V, J and clone size, whereas the DNA furnished D and trimming. Of about 49,000 clones listed, approximately 85% were seen once; the top ten hold 14%. V usage is TRBV28 and J usage is TRBJ2-7; 7 bases agree with TRBD2. This TCR was recovered from a human donor in a cohort sampled during active COVID-19. The material sequenced was peripheral blood. CDR3 protein: CASSSGGSPYEQYF. CDR3 in DNA: TGTGCCAGCAGTTCGGGCGGGAGCCCCTACGAGCAGTACTTC.